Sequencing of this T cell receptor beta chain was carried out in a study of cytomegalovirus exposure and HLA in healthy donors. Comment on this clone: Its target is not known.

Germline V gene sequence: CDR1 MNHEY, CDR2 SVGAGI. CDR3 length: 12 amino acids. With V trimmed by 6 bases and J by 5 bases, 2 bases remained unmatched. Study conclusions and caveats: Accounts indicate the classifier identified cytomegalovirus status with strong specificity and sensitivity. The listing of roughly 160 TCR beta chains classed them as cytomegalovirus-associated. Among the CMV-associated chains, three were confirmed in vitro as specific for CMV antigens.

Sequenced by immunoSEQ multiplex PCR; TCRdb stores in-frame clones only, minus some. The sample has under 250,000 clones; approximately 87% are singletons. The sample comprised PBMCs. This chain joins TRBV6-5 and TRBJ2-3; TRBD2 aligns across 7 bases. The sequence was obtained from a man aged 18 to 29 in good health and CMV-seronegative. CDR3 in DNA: TGTGCCAGCAGAGCTAGCGGAGATACGCAGTATTTT. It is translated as CASRASGDTQYF.